This TCR beta chain came from a study of cytomegalovirus exposure and HLA in healthy donors. Study observations and caveats: In a later analysis, TCR beta V- and J-gene trimming was associated with a missense DCLRE1C variant. Testing in vitro showed a few CMV-associated chains specific for CMV antigens. Overall, some 160 TCR beta chains were annotated as cytomegalovirus-associated. Among CMV-associated TCR beta chains, most appeared HLA-restricted in a later analysis.

Comment on this clone: Its antigen is currently unknown.

PCR involved 60 Vbeta and 13 Jbeta primers. The assay was immunoSEQ multiplex PCR, and TCRdb's table has in-frame clones only and misses some. The sample shows some 99,000 clones, roughly four fifths of them seen only once. This CDR3 is 15 amino acids long. Between the trimmed V and J ends, which lost 5 bases and 3 bases, there was a span of 17 bases. The germline CDR1 and CDR2 sequences are LNHDA and SQIVND (reference sequence). The sample consisted of PBMCs. The V call is TRBV19, the J call TRBJ2-7, with D unresolved. The TCR originated in a female donor in good health and CMV-seronegative. CDR3 in DNA: TGTGCCAGTAGTTCCCTCGGGTCGGCACTCTACGAGCAGTACTTC. Translated: CASSSLGSALYEQYF.